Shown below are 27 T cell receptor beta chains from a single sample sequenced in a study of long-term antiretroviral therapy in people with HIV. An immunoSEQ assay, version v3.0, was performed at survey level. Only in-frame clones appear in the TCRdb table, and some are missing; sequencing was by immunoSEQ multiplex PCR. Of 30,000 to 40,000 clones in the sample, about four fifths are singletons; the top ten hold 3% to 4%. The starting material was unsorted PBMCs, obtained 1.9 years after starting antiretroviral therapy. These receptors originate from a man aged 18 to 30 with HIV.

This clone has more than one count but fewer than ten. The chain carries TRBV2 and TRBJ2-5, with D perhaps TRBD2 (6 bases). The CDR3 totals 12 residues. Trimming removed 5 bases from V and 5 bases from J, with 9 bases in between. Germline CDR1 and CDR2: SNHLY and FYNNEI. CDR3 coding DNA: TGTGCCAGCAGTTCCCGGGGGGAGACCCAGTACTTC. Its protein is CASSSRGETQYF.

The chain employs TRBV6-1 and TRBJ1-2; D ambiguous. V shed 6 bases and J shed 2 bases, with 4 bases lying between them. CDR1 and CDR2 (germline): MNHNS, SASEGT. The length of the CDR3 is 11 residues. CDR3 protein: CASRTNYGYTF. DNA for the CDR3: TGTGCCAGCAGAACCAACTATGGCTACACCTTC.

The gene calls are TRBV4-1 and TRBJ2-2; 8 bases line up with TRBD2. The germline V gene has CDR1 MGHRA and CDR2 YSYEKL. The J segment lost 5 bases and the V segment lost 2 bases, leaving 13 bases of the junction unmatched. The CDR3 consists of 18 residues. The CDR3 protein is CASSQKRGAGGGTGELFF. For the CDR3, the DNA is TGCGCCAGCAGCCAAAAAAGAGGGGCGGGAGGCGGAACCGGGGAGCTGTTTTTT.

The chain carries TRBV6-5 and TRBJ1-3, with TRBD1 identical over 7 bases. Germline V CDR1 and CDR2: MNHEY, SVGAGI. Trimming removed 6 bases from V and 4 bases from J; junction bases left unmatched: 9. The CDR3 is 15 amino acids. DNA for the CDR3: TGTGCCAGCAGAAGAGACAGGGAGTTCGGAAACACCATATATTTT. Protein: CASRRDREFGNTIYF.

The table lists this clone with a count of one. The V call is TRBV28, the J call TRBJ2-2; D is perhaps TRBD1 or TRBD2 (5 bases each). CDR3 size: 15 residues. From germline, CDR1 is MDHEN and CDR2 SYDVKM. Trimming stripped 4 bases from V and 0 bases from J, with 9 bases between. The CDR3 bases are TGTGCCAGCAGTTATGGGGGTGCGAACACCGGGGAGCTGTTTTTT. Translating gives CASSYGGANTGELFF. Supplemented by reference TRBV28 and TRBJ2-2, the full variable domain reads DVKVTQSSRYLVKRTGEKVFLECVQDMDHENMFWYRQDPGLGLRLIYFSYDVKMKEKGDIPEGYSVSREKKERFSLILESASTNQTSMYLCASSYGGANTGELFFGEGSRLTVL.

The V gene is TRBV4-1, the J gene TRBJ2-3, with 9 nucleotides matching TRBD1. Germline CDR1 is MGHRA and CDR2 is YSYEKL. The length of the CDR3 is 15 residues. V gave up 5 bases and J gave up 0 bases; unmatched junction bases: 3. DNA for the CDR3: TGCGCCAGCAGCGGGACAGGGTGGAGCACAGATACGCAGTATTTT. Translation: CASSGTGWSTDTQYF.

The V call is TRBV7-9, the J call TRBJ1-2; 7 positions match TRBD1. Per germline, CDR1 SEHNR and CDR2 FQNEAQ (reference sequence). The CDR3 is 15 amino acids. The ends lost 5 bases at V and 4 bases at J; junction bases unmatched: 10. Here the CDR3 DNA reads TGTGCCAGCAGCCAGACCGGGACAGCTTCCTATGGCTACACCTTC. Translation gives CASSQTGTASYGYTF.

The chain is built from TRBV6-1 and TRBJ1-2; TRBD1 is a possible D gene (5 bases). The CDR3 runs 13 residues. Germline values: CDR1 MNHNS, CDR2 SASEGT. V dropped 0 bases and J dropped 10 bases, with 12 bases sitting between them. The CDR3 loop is CASSEAGGLVYTF. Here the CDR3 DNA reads TGTGCCAGCAGTGAAGCCGGGGGTCTGGTCTACACCTTC.

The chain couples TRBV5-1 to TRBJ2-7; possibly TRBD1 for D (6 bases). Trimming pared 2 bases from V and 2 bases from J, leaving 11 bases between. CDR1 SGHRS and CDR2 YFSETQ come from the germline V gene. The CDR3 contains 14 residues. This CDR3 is CASSFDRRAYEQYF. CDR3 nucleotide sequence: TGCGCCAGCAGCTTTGACAGGCGCGCCTACGAGCAGTACTTC.

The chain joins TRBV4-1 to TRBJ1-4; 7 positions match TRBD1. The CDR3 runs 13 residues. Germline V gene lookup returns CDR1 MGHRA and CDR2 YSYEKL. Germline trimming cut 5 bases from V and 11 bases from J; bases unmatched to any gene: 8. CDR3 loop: CASSFLTGEKLFF. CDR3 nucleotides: TGCGCCAGCAGCTTCCTTACAGGGGAGAAACTGTTTTTT.

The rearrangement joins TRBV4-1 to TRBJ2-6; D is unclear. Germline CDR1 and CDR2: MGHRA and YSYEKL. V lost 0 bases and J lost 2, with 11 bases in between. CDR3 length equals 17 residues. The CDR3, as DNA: TGCGCCAGCAGCCAAGAGTACGGTCAAACTGGGGCCAACGTCCTGACTTTC. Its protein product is CASSQEYGQTGANVLTF.

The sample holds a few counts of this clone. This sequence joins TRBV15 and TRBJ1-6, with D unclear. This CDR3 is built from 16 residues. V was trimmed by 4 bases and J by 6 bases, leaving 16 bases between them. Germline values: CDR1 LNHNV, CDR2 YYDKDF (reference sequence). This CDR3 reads CATSTPGGFLNSPLHF. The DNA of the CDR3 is TGTGCCACCAGCACGCCTGGAGGGTTTCTTAATTCACCCCTCCACTTT.

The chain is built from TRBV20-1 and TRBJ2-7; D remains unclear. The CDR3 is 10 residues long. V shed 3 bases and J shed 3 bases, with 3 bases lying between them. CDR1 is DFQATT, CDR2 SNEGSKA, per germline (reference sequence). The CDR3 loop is CSASGYEQYF. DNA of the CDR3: TGCAGTGCTAGCGGCTACGAGCAGTACTTC.

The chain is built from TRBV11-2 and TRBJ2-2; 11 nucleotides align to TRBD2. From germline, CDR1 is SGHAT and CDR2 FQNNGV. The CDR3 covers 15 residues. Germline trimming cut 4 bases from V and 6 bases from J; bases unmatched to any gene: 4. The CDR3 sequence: CASSSSGGPPGELFF. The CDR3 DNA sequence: TGTGCCAGCAGCTCTAGCGGGGGGCCCCCCGGGGAGCTGTTTTTT.

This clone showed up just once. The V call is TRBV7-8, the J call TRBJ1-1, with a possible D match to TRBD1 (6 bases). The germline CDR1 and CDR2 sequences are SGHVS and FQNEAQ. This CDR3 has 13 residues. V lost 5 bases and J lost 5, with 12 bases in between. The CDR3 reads CASSPETGTEAFF. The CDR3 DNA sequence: TGTGCCAGCAGCCCAGAAACAGGGACTGAAGCTTTCTTT. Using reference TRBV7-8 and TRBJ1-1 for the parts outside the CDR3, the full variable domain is GAGVSQSPRYKVAKRGQDVALRCDPISGHVSLFWYQQALGQGPEFLTYFQNEAQLDKSGLPSDRFFAERPEGSVSTLKIQRTQQEDSAVYLCASSPETGTEAFFGQGTRLTVV.

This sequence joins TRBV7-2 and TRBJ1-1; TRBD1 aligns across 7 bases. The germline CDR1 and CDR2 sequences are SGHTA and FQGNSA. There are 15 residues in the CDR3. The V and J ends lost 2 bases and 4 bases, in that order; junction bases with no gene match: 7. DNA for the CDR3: TGTGCCAGCAGCTTAACGACAGGGTGGGGCACTGAAGCTTTCTTT. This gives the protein CASSLTTGWGTEAFF. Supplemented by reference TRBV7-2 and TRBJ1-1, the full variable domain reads GAGVSQSPSNKVTEKGKDVELRCDPISGHTALYWYRQSLGQGLEFLIYFQGNSAPDKSGLPSDRFSAERTGGSVSTLTIQRTQQEDSAVYLCASSLTTGWGTEAFFGQGTRLTVV.

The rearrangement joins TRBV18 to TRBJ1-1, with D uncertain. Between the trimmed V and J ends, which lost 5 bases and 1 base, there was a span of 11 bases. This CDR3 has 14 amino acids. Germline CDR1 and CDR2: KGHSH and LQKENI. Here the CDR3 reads CASSMGFGNTEAFF. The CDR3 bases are TGTGCCAGCTCAATGGGTTTTGGGAACACTGAAGCTTTCTTT.

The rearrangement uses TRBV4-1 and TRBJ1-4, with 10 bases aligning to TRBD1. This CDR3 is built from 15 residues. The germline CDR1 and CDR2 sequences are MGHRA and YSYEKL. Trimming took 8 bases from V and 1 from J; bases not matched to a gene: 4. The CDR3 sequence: CASRGQGGTNEKLFF. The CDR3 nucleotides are TGCGCCAGCCGAGGACAGGGGGGAACTAATGAAAAACTGTTTTTT.

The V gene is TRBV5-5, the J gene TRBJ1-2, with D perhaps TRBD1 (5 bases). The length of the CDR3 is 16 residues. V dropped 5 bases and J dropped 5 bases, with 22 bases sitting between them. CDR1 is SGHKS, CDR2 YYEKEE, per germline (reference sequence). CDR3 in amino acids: CASRIGSRPGRYGYTF. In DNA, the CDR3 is TGTGCCAGCAGGATTGGGTCCAGGCCAGGGCGGTATGGCTACACCTTC.

The CDR3 is CASSAQGYEKLFF. DNA for the CDR3: TGTGCCAGCAGTGCACAGGGGTACGAAAAACTGTTTTTT. The chain employs TRBV6-1 and TRBJ1-4, with 7 bases matching TRBD1. The germline V gene encodes CDR1 MNHNS and CDR2 SASEGT. Trimming at V came to 4 bases and at J to 8 bases, leaving 4 bases not matched to a gene. The CDR3 totals 13 residues.

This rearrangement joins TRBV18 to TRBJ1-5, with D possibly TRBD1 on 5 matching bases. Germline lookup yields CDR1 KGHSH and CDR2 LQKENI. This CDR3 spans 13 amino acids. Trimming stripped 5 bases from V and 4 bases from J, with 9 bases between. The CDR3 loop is CASSTDRNQPQHF. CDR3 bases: TGTGCCAGCTCAACTGACAGAAATCAGCCCCAGCATTTT. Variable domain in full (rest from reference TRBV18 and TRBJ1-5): NAGVMQNPRHLVRRRGQEARLRCSPMKGHSHVYWYRQLPEEGLKFMVYLQKENIIDESGMPKERFSAEFPKEGPSILRIQQVVRGDSAAYFCASSTDRNQPQHFGDGTRLSIL.

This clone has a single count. CDR3 region: CASSEWSSGKLGNEQFF. In DNA form, the CDR3 reads TGTGCCAGCAGTGAATGGTCTAGCGGGAAGCTGGGCAATGAGCAGTTCTTC. J is TRBJ2-1 and V is TRBV2; 9 bases line up with TRBD2. The length of the CDR3 is 17 residues. J gave up 6 bases and V 2 bases, and 11 bases lay outside the gene matches. The germline gives CDR1 SNHLY, CDR2 FYNNEI.

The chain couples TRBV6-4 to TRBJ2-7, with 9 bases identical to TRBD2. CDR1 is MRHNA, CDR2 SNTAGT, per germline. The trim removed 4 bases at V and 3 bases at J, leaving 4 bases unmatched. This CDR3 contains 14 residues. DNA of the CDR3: TGTGCCAGCAGTGTAGCGGGGGCCGTCTACGAGCAGTACTTC. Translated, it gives CASSVAGAVYEQYF.

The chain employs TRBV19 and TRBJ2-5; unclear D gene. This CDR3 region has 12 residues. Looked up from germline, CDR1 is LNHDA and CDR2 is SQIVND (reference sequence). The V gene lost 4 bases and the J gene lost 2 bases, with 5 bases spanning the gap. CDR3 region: CASSKEQETQYF. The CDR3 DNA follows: TGTGCCAGTAGTAAAGAACAAGAGACCCAGTACTTC.

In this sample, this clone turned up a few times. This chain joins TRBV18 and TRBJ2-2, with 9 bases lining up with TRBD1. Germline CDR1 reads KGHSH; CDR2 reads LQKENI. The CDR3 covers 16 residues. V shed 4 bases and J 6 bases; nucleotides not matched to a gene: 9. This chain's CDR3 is CASSHPGTGMAGELFF. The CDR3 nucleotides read TGTGCCAGCTCACACCCAGGGACAGGGATGGCCGGGGAGCTGTTTTTT.

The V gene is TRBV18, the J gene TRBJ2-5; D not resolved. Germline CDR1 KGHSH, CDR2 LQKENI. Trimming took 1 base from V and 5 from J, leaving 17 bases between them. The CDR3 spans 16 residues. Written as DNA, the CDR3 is TGTGCCAGCTCACCACTGGACCCAGCGCAGCTGGAGACCCAGTACTTC. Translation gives CASSPLDPAQLETQYF.

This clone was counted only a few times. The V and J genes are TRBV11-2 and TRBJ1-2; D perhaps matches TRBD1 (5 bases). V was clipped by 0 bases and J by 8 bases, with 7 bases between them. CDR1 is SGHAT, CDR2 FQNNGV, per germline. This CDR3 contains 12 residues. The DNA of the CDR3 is TGTGCCAGCAGCTTAGATGGGGGAGGCTACACCTTC. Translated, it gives CASSLDGGGYTF.